This T cell receptor beta chain came from a study of T cell clones after liver transplantation. Sequenced by immunoSEQ multiplex PCR; TCRdb stores in-frame clones only, minus some. The data contain tens of thousands of clones, around 90% of them seen just once; the ten biggest clones take up roughly 2.7%. This CDR3 region has 15 residues. V lost 1 base to trimming and J lost 0 bases, with 7 bases between them. Looked up from germline, CDR1 is LNHDA and CDR2 is SQIVND (reference sequence). V usage is TRBV19 and J usage is TRBJ2-1; maybe TRBD1 (6 bases). The sample in question was CD4+ T cells from blood, obtained before liver transplant. The receptor comes from a human donor who received a liver transplant. The CDR3 nucleotides read TGTGCCAGTAGTATAGCAGGGGTCTCCTACAATGAGCAGTTCTTC. Translating it yields CASSIAGVSYNEQFF.